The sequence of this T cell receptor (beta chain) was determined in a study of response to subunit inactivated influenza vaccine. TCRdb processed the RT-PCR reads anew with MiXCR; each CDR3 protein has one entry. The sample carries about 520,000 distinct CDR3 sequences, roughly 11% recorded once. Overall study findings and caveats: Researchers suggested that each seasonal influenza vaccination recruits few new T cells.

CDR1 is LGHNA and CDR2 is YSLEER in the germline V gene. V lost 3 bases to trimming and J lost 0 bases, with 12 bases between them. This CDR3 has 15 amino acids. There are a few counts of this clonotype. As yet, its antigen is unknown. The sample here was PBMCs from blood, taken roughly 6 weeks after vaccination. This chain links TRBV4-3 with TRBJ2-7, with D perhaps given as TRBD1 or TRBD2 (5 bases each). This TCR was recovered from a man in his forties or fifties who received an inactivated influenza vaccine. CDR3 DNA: TGCGCCAGCAGCCAGGGGGTCGAGAGCTCCTACGAGCAGTACTTC. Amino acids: CASSQGVESSYEQYF.